These 10 T cell receptor beta chains were all obtained from the same sample, sequenced in a study of beta chain features in type 1 diabetes. Notes on the study in general: In all four CD4+ subsets, TCRB CDR3 length was significantly, moderately reduced in type 1 diabetes.

Expressed TCRB transcripts were sequenced after all isolated RNA was converted to cDNA. Sequencing was performed with immunoSEQ multiplex PCR; in TCRdb, only in-frame clones are kept and a portion is missing. The sample has a few hundred thousand clones, around 10% seen once; the top ten hold about 0.63%. What these receptors recognize is not known. Sample: central memory CD4+ T cells from blood. The receptors stem from a man aged 25 to 40 with type 1 diabetes.

This clone occurred a few times. This chain connects TRBV6-5 to TRBJ2-7; possible D gene TRBD1, 6 bases. The CDR3 totals 13 residues. V was cut by 6 bases and J by 3 bases, with 12 bases left in between. Per the germline V gene, CDR1 is MNHEY and CDR2 is SVGAGI. CDR3 nucleotides: TGTGCCAGCAGACTGACAGGAAACTACGAGCAGTACTTC. This gives the protein CASRLTGNYEQYF.

This clone has just a few counts. The V call is TRBV5-4, the J call TRBJ2-2, with 15 bases that match TRBD2. Per the germline V gene, CDR1 is SGHNT and CDR2 is YYREEE (reference sequence). The CDR3 is made up of 16 amino acids. J was trimmed by 8 bases and V by 4 bases; bases with no gene match: 6. In nucleotides, the CDR3 is TGTGCCAGCAGCCTTGGGGGACTAGCGGGAGGTGGGGAGCTGTTTTTT. This gives the protein CASSLGGLAGGGELFF.

V and J are TRBV11-3 and TRBJ2-1; 12 bases match TRBD1. The CDR3 is 16 amino acids. The junction had 7 bases not matched to a gene; V was cut back by 4 bases and J by 6 bases. Per germline, CDR1 SGHNT and CDR2 YENEEA. DNA for the CDR3: TGTGCCAGCAGCTCTTCCGGGACAGGGGGCCGCAATGAGCAGTTCTTC. Translated, it gives CASSSSGTGGRNEQFF.

This clone was found many times. The chain employs TRBV11-2 and TRBJ2-2; D unresolved. The CDR3 covers 15 residues. Trimming took off 1 base at V and 1 base at J, with 7 bases between the two ends. The germline CDR1 and CDR2 sequences are SGHAT and FQNNGV. CDR3 in amino acids: CASSLGFVNTGELFF. The CDR3 DNA sequence: TGTGCCAGCAGCTTAGGATTCGTGAACACCGGGGAGCTGTTTTTT.

The chain joins TRBV5-1 to TRBJ2-1, with 11 bases aligning to TRBD1. V was pared by 2 bases and J by 9 bases, with 4 bases of the junction left unmatched. Germline CDR1 is SGHRS and CDR2 is YFSETQ. This CDR3 has 14 residues. The CDR3: CASSFRTGGLEQFF. The CDR3 DNA follows: TGCGCCAGCAGCTTCCGGACAGGGGGCCTTGAGCAGTTCTTC.

This clone was counted between two and nine times. The genes are TRBV27 and TRBJ2-7; the D gene is possibly TRBD1 (5 bases). Looked up from germline, CDR1 is MNHEY and CDR2 is SMNVEV (reference sequence). The CDR3 covers 15 residues. Trimming cost V 4 bases and J 4 bases, with 17 bases left between them. CDR3 protein: CASSSATALFYEQYF. The CDR3 DNA reads TGTGCCAGCAGTTCTGCGACAGCCTTATTTTACGAGCAGTACTTC.

V gene TRBV7-3 combines with J gene TRBJ2-3; D unclear. This CDR3 is 13 amino acids long. V lost 5 bases and J 0 bases, leaving 6 bases between the germline ends. Germline V lookup: CDR1 SGHTA, CDR2 FQGTGA. CDR3 amino acids: CASSRDSTDTQYF. CDR3 sequence (DNA): TGTGCCAGCAGCAGAGACAGCACAGATACGCAGTATTTT.

The chain joins TRBV29-1 to TRBJ1-4; D is ambiguous. The CDR3 has 13 amino acids. Germline V lookup: CDR1 SQVTM, CDR2 ANQGSEA. Trimming pared 4 bases from V and 7 bases from J, leaving 13 bases between. The CDR3 DNA sequence: TGCAGCGTTGGAAGTGGAATAGGTGAAAAACTGTTTTTT. Its protein is CSVGSGIGEKLFF.

Only a few counts were recorded for this clone. The J gene is TRBJ2-1, the V gene TRBV11-3; 8 bases match TRBD2. Trimming took 5 bases from V and 6 from J; bases not matched to a gene: 6. This CDR3 has 14 residues. The germline V gene has CDR1 SGHNT and CDR2 YENEEA. The CDR3 here is CASSLRTSSNEQFF. The CDR3 nucleotides are TGTGCCAGCAGCCTCAGGACTAGCAGCAATGAGCAGTTCTTC.

This clone was seen at least ten times. The chain is built from TRBV7-9 and TRBJ1-1; 7 nucleotides line up with TRBD1. Trimming took 5 bases from V and 3 from J; bases not matched to a gene: 3. Germline CDR1 reads SEHNR; CDR2 reads FQNEAQ (reference sequence). The CDR3 sequence is 13 residues long. CDR3 nucleotides: TGTGCCAGCAGCGCTACAGGGGACACTGAAGCTTTCTTT. Amino acid sequence: CASSATGDTEAFF.